The 21 T cell receptor beta chains below all came from one sample that was sequenced in a study of blood T cell repertoires in COVID-19. The protocol was immunoSEQ multiplex PCR, while the TCRdb copy is restricted to in-frame clones and leaves out a portion. Of almost 350,000 clones in the sample, about nine tenths were seen once. What was sequenced was peripheral blood. These TCRs come from a woman aged 55-70 years with COVID-19, enrolled during active disease.

V gene TRBV7-2 combines with J gene TRBJ2-1; 8 bases align to TRBD2. Trimming removed 1 base from V and 10 bases from J; junction bases left unmatched: 6. CDR3 length: 14 amino acids. CDR1 is SGHTA and CDR2 is FQGNSA in the germline V gene. The CDR3 DNA is TGTGCCAGCAGCTTAGACAGTCGGGGGGGCGAGCAGTTCTTC. It encodes CASSLDSRGGEQFF.

J is TRBJ1-3 and V is TRBV2; D is undetermined. Germline values: CDR1 SNHLY, CDR2 FYNNEI. V was pared by 4 bases and J by 0 bases, with 13 bases between. The CDR3 is 16 amino acids. The CDR3 sequence is CASSVVGSVSGNTIYF. The CDR3 DNA follows: TGTGCCAGCAGTGTTGTTGGCAGTGTCTCTGGAAACACCATATATTTT.

In its sample, this clone was seen once. The chain carries TRBV6-1 and TRBJ1-1; the D gene is possibly TRBD1 (6 bases). Trimming pared 1 base from V and 5 bases from J, leaving 11 bases between. Germline V lookup: CDR1 MNHNS, CDR2 SASEGT. This CDR3 comprises 14 residues. This CDR3 reads CASSEVYRATEAFF. As DNA, the CDR3 is TGTGCCAGCAGTGAAGTCTACAGGGCTACTGAAGCTTTCTTT.

The CDR3 sequence: CASMGGDSGEKLFF. The CDR3 DNA reads TGTGCCAGTATGGGGGGGGATTCGGGTGAAAAACTGTTTTTT. The rearrangement joins TRBV19 to TRBJ1-4, with D possibly matching TRBD1 (5 bases). The CDR3 consists of 14 residues. CDR1 and CDR2 (germline): LNHDA, SQIVND (reference sequence). Trimming shortened V by 7 bases and J by 7 bases, and 16 bases separated the two germline ends.

The gene calls are TRBV5-1 and TRBJ2-7; the match to TRBD1 covers 9 bases. Germline CDR1 is SGHRS and CDR2 is YFSETQ. The J segment lost 1 base and the V segment lost 0 bases, leaving 5 bases of the junction unmatched. The CDR3 runs to 16 residues. The CDR3 region has the DNA TGCGCCAGCAGCTTGGGATGGGGACAGGGTTCCTACGAGCAGTACTTC. Amino acids: CASSLGWGQGSYEQYF.

The table lists this clone with a few counts. The sample holds other DNA sequences that translate to the same CDR3. The V and J genes are TRBV7-6 and TRBJ2-1, with D perhaps matching TRBD2 (5 bases). Germline V gene data show CDR1 as SGHVS and CDR2 as FNYEAQ. Trimming stripped 4 bases from V and 0 bases from J, with 10 bases between. The CDR3 spans 15 residues. This chain's CDR3 is CASSSSGGSYNEQFF. CDR3 coding DNA: TGTGCCAGCAGCTCAAGCGGTGGCTCCTACAATGAGCAGTTCTTC.

The gene calls are TRBV19 and TRBJ2-2, with a tentative D call TRBD2 (5 bases). The V gene's germline CDR1 is LNHDA and CDR2 SQIVND (reference sequence). The CDR3 sequence is 16 residues long. V gave up 5 bases and J gave up 0 bases, with 13 bases separating them. The CDR3 bases are TGTGCCAGTAGTCAAAACTCCGGGGCGAACACCGGGGAGCTGTTTTTT. This gives the protein CASSQNSGANTGELFF.

The CDR3 sequence: CASSQGTGSSNQPQHF. The CDR3 DNA reads as TGTGCCAGCAGCCAAGGAACAGGGTCTAGCAATCAGCCCCAGCATTTT. V gene TRBV3-1 (or the pseudogene TRBV3-2) combines with J gene TRBJ1-5; maybe TRBD1 (6 bases). The CDR3 covers 16 residues. The germline V gene has CDR1 LGHDT and CDR2 YNNKEL (reference sequence). Trimming cost V 1 base and J 0 bases, with 10 bases left between them.

This chain links TRBV3-1 (or the pseudogene TRBV3-2) with TRBJ1-4; the match to TRBD1 covers 8 bases. Germline lookup yields CDR1 LGHDT and CDR2 YNNKEL (reference sequence). CDR3 length: 14 amino acids. The V gene end was trimmed by 2 bases and the J gene end by 8 bases; junction bases not matched to a gene: 4. CDR3 sequence: CASSQQGAIEKLFF. CDR3 DNA: TGTGCCAGCAGCCAACAGGGGGCGATCGAAAAACTGTTTTTT.

V is TRBV6-4 and J is TRBJ2-3, with 9 positions matching TRBD2. The junction had 15 bases not matched to a gene; V was cut back by 7 bases and J by 7 bases. CDR3 length: 16 residues. CDR1 MRHNA and CDR2 SNTAGT come from the germline V gene. The CDR3 is CASKEGSGGPSNTQYF. Written as DNA, the CDR3 is TGTGCCAGCAAAGAGGGGAGCGGGGGGCCCTCGAATACGCAGTATTTT.

The chain joins TRBV2 to TRBJ1-1, with D hard to call. The CDR3 is 13 residues long. The V and J ends lost 5 bases and 5 bases respectively, with 12 bases between them. Germline V gives CDR1 SNHLY, CDR2 FYNNEI. CDR3 sequence reads: CASSSLIGTEAFF. CDR3 nucleotides: TGTGCCAGCAGTTCTTTAATCGGTACTGAAGCTTTCTTT.

The chain combines TRBV6-2 or TRBV6-3 with TRBJ1-4; D possibly corresponds to TRBD1 (5 bases). The V end lost 4 bases, the J end lost 11 bases, and 17 bases lay between the germline ends. This CDR3 spans 14 amino acids. The germline V gene has CDR1 MNHEY and CDR2 SVGEGT. The CDR3, as DNA: TGTGCCAGCAGTTCAGGGCGGTATCGGGTGAAACTGTTTTTT. Its translation: CASSSGRYRVKLFF.

V usage is TRBV3-1 (or the pseudogene TRBV3-2) and J usage is TRBJ2-7, with 7 positions matching TRBD2. Germline V gene lookup returns CDR1 LGHDT and CDR2 YNNKEL (reference sequence). The CDR3 runs to 13 residues. V gave up 4 bases and J gave up 7 bases; unmatched junction bases: 7. CDR3 residues: CASSPPGREEQYF. Here the CDR3 DNA reads TGTGCCAGCAGCCCGCCGGGGAGGGAAGAGCAGTACTTC.

The chain carries TRBV3-1 (or the pseudogene TRBV3-2) and TRBJ1-2, with 7 positions matching TRBD1. Germline CDR1 and CDR2: LGHDT and YNNKEL (reference sequence). The V segment lost 3 bases and the J segment 7 bases; nucleotides outside the gene matches: 8. The CDR3 covers 14 residues. The CDR3 reads CASSHLGGDGGYTF. The CDR3 DNA reads as TGTGCCAGCAGCCACCTAGGGGGCGATGGTGGCTACACCTTC.

This clone was recorded once. The genes are TRBV15 and TRBJ2-3; a possible D gene is TRBD1 (6 bases). The V end lost 0 bases, the J end lost 3 bases, and 16 bases lay between the germline ends. Germline V CDR1 and CDR2: LNHNV, YYDKDF (reference sequence). This CDR3 contains 17 residues. The CDR3 sequence is CATSRDFGMGATDTQYF. The CDR3 nucleotides are TGTGCCACCAGCAGAGATTTTGGGATGGGGGCTACAGATACGCAGTATTTT.

This clone was found a few times. CDR3 coding DNA: TGTGCCGCCACGGGACAGTTAACCGGGGAGCTGTTTTTT. Protein product: CAATGQLTGELFF. The chain has TRBV19 and TRBJ2-2; 7 bases are a match to TRBD1. The germline gives CDR1 LNHDA, CDR2 SQIVND (reference sequence). The CDR3 totals 13 residues. Unmatched junction bases numbered 8, after V lost 11 bases and J lost 5 bases.

DNA of the CDR3: TGTGCCAGCAGCCCGACTAGGGAGGGGACTGAAGCTTTCTTT. It yields the protein CASSPTREGTEAFF. The chain has TRBV7-6 and TRBJ1-1; perhaps TRBD1 as D (5 bases). Germline V lookup: CDR1 SGHVS, CDR2 FNYEAQ. Trimming pared 5 bases from V and 5 bases from J, leaving 15 bases between. This CDR3 is 14 amino acids long.

About this clone itself: A clone one base away is much larger, so this may be a read error. The chain is built from TRBV30 and TRBJ1-1; D call uncertain. This CDR3 has 11 residues. The germline V gene has CDR1 GTSNPN and CDR2 SVGIG (reference sequence). Trimming left V 4 bases short and J 0 bases short, with 3 bases between. CDR3 nucleotide sequence: TGTGCCTGGACAGTGAACACTGAAGCTTTCTTT. Its translation: CAWTVNTEAFF. The whole variable domain, filled in from reference TRBV30 and TRBJ1-1, reads SQTIHQWPATLVQPVGSPLSLECTVEGTSNPNLYWYRQAAGRGLQLLFYSVGIGQISSEVPQNLSASRPQDRQFILSSKKLLLSDSGFYLCAWTVNTEAFFGQGTRLTVV.

The genes are TRBV19 and TRBJ1-5; TRBD1 agrees at 9 bases. Germline V gene lookup returns CDR1 LNHDA and CDR2 SQIVND (reference sequence). This CDR3 comprises 14 residues. J lost 16 bases, V lost 6 bases, and 16 bases had no gene match. In DNA, the CDR3 is TGTGCCAGTAGGAAAGACAGGGGGACCGGAGTTGGCCATTTT. It translates to CASRKDRGTGVGHF.

CDR3 coding DNA: TGTGCCAGCAGCCAAGATGGGGCCTCGGACCAGCATTTT. This gives the protein CASSQDGASDQHF. The chain recombines TRBV4-2 with TRBJ1-5; maybe TRBD1 (5 bases). CDR1 is LGHNA, CDR2 YNFKEQ, per germline. The CDR3 length is 13 residues. The germline V and J ends were trimmed by 0 bases and 12 bases, with 12 bases remaining between them.

As concerns this clone: Other DNA sequences of this sample code for an identical CDR3. The gene calls are TRBV18 and TRBJ1-1; unclear D gene. The CDR3 contains 13 residues. The V and J ends lost 3 bases and 0 bases respectively, with 5 bases between them. Germline V gene lookup returns CDR1 KGHSH and CDR2 LQKENI. As DNA, the CDR3 is TGTGCCAGCTCACCTTATATGAACACTGAAGCTTTCTTT. Translated: CASSPYMNTEAFF. The full variable domain, rest sourced from reference TRBV18 and TRBJ1-1, is NAGVMQNPRHLVRRRGQEARLRCSPMKGHSHVYWYRQLPEEGLKFMVYLQKENIIDESGMPKERFSAEFPKEGPSILRIQQVVRGDSAAYFCASSPYMNTEAFFGQGTRLTVV.